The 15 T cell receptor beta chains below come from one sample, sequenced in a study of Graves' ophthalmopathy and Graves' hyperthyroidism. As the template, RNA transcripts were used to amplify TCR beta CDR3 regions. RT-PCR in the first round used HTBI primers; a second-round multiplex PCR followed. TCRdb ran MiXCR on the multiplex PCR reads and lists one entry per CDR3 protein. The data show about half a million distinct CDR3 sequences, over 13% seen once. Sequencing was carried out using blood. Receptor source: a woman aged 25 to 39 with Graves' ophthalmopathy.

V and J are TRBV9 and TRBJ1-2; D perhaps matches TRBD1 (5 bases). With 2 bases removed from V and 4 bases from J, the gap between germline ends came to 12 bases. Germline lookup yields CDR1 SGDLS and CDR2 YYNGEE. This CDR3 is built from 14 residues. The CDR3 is CASSVGAHGYGYTF. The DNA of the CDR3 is TGTGCCAGCAGCGTTGGGGCCCATGGCTATGGCTACACCTTC.

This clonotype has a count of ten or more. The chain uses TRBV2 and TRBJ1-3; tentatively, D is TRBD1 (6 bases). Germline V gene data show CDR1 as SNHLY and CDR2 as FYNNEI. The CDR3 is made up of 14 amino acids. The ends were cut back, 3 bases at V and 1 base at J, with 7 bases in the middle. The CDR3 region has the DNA TGTGCCAGCAGTGAGGGGGCGTCTGGAAACACCATATATTTT. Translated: CASSEGASGNTIYF.

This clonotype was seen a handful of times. The CDR3 DNA reads as TGCGCCAGCAGGAGGGCCGACGAGCAGTACTTC. Protein: CASRRADEQYF. The chain links TRBV5-1 to TRBJ2-7, with D possibly matching TRBD2 (5 bases). Trimming removed 5 bases from V and 5 bases from J, with 8 bases in between. CDR3 length: 11 amino acids. Looked up from germline, CDR1 is SGHRS and CDR2 is YFSETQ.

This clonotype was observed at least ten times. This CDR3 reads CASSSSMNTEAFF. The CDR3 bases are TGTGCCAGCAGTTCCTCAATGAACACTGAAGCTTTCTTT. The chain couples TRBV6-5 to TRBJ1-1, with D unresolved. Germline CDR1 reads MNHEY; CDR2 reads SVGAGI. The CDR3 is 13 residues long. V lost 4 bases and J 0 bases, leaving 6 bases between the germline ends.

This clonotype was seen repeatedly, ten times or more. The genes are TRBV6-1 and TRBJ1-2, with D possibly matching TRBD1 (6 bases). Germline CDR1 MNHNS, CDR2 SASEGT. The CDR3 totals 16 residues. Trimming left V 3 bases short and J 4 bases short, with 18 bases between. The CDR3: CASSDPQLQGIYGYTF. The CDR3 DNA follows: TGTGCCAGCAGTGACCCCCAGTTGCAGGGGATCTATGGCTACACCTTC.

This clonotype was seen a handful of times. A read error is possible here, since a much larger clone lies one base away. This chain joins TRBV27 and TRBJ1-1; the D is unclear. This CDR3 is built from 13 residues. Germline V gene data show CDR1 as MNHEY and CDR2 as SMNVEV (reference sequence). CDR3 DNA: TGTGCCAGCAGTTCAGAGTTGAACACTGAAGCTTCCTTT. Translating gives CASSSELNTEASF.

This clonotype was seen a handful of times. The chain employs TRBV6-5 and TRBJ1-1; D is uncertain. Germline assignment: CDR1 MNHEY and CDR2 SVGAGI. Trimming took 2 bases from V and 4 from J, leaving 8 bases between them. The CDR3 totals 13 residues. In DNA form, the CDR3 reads TGTGCCAGCAGTTACAAAGAGTTCACTGAAGCTTTCTTT. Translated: CASSYKEFTEAFF.

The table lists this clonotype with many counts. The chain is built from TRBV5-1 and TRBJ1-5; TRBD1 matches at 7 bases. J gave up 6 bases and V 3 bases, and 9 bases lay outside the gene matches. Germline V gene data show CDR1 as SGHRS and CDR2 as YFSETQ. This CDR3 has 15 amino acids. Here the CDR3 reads CASSWTGTEGQPQHF. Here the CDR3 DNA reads TGCGCCAGCAGCTGGACTGGGACAGAAGGTCAGCCCCAGCATTTT.

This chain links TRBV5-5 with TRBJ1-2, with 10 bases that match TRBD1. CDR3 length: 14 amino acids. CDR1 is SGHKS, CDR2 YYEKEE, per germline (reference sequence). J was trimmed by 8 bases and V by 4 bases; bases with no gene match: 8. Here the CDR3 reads CASSPRGTGVGYTF. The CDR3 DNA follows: TGTGCCAGCAGCCCGCGGGGGACAGGGGTCGGCTACACCTTC.

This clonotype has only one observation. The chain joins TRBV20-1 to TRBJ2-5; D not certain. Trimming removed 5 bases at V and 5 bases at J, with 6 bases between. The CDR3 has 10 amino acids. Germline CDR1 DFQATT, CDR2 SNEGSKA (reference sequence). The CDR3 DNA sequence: TGCAGTGCTGATTTGGAGACCCAGTACTTC. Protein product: CSADLETQYF.

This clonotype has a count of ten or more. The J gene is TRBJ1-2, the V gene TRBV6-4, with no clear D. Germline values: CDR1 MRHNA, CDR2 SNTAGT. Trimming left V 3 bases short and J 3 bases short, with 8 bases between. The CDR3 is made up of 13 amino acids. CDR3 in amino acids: CASSELTHYGYTF. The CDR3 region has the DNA TGTGCCAGCAGTGAACTGACTCACTATGGCTACACCTTC.

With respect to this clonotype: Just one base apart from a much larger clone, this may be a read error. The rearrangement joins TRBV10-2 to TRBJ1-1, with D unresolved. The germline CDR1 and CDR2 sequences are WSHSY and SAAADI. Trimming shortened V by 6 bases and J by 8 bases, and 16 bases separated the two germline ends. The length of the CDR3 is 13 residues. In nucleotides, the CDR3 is TGCGCCAGCAGCCGTACATATTTACCCGAAGCTTTCTTT. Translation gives CASSRTYLPEAFF.

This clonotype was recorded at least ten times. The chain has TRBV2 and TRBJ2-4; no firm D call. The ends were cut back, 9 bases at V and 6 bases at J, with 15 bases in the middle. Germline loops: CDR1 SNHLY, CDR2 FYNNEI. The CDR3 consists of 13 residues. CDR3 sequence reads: CASTADLGNIQYF. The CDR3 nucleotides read TGTGCCAGTACAGCCGACTTGGGAAACATTCAGTACTTC.

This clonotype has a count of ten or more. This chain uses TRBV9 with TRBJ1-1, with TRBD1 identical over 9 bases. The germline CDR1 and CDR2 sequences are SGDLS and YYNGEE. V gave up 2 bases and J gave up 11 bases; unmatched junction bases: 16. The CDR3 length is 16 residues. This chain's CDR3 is CASSVTDRGYGRWAFF. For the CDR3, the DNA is TGTGCCAGCAGCGTGACGGACAGGGGTTATGGTCGGTGGGCTTTCTTT.

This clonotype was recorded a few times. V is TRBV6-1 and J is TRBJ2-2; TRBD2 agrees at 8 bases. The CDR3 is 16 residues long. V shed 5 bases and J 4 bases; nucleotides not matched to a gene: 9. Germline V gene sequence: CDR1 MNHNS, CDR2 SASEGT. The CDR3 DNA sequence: TGTGCCAGCAGTAGAGACGGGGGGGGGCCCACCGGGGAGCTGTTTTTT. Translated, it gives CASSRDGGGPTGELFF.